The next 9 T cell receptor beta chains were all read from a single sample in a study of cytomegalovirus exposure and HLA in healthy donors. PCR employed 60 Vbeta and 13 Jbeta primers. The repertoire was sequenced with immunoSEQ multiplex PCR; TCRdb's copy has only in-frame clones and lacks some. This table has about 88,000 clones, around 85% appearing once. The sample taken for sequencing was PBMCs. These receptors all come from a man under 40 in good health and CMV-seronegative.

This chain links TRBV10-3 with TRBJ2-5; D call uncertain. The V gene lost 4 bases and the J gene lost 6 bases, with 15 bases spanning the gap. CDR3 length equals 14 residues. Germline V lookup: CDR1 ENHRY, CDR2 SYGVKD. As DNA, the CDR3 is TGTGCCATCAGTGGGGCTCCGATCGAGCAGACCCAGTACTTC. Its protein is CAISGAPIEQTQYF.

This chain uses TRBV7-8 with TRBJ1-6; 7 bases line up with TRBD1. Germline CDR1 SGHVS, CDR2 FQNEAQ. With 5 bases clipped from V and 10 bases from J, the junction kept 11 bases outside the gene matches. The CDR3 runs 15 residues. This CDR3 is CASSPRQGLGSPLHF. CDR3 DNA sequence: TGTGCCAGCAGCCCTCGACAGGGTTTGGGCTCACCCCTCCACTTT.

The chain joins TRBV7-9 to TRBJ1-2, with 7 nucleotides matching TRBD1. The germline gives CDR1 SEHNR, CDR2 FQNEAQ (reference sequence). Unmatched junction bases numbered 7, after V lost 3 bases and J lost 0 bases. CDR3 length: 16 residues. CDR3 sequence: CASSFAGQITNYGYTF. CDR3 DNA sequence: TGTGCCAGCAGCTTCGCGGGACAGATTACTAACTATGGCTACACCTTC.

The rearrangement joins TRBV7-9 to TRBJ1-5; D is ambiguous. Per the germline V gene, CDR1 is SEHNR and CDR2 is FQNEAQ (reference sequence). The CDR3 sequence is 13 residues long. The V end was cut by 5 bases, the J end by 4 bases, with 9 bases between. The CDR3 DNA is TGTGCCAGCAGCCCAACGGGGAATCAGCCCCAGCATTTT. The encoded protein is CASSPTGNQPQHF.

The chain links TRBV10-3 to TRBJ2-5; the match to TRBD1 covers 7 bases. Germline V gives CDR1 ENHRY, CDR2 SYGVKD. The V segment lost 10 bases and the J segment 1 base; nucleotides outside the gene matches: 9. The CDR3 loop spans 14 amino acids. CDR3 nucleotides: TGTGCCACCAGCCGGGACAGAAGCCAAGAGACCCAGTACTTC. It specifies CATSRDRSQETQYF.

The chain recombines TRBV14 with TRBJ1-5; D is undetermined. The ends were cut back, 1 base at V and 6 bases at J, with 7 bases in the middle. This CDR3 contains 13 residues. Looked up from germline, CDR1 is SGHDN and CDR2 is FVKESK. CDR3 DNA: TGTGCCAGCAGCCAAGGCGAGGGTCAGCCCCAGCATTTT. Translated, it gives CASSQGEGQPQHF.

This clone is a singleton in its sample. The rearrangement links TRBV19 to TRBJ2-1, with D possibly being TRBD2 (5 bases). This CDR3 has 16 residues. Per germline, CDR1 LNHDA and CDR2 SQIVND (reference sequence). Trimming removed 7 bases from V and 7 bases from J, with 23 bases in between. The CDR3 nucleotides are TGTGCCAGTACCATAACCGGGATCTCATACCCTAATGAGCAGTTCTTC. Residues: CASTITGISYPNEQFF.

The chain carries TRBV7-9 and TRBJ2-3; 10 nucleotides align to TRBD2. Germline-derived CDR1 and CDR2 are SEHNR and FQNEAQ (reference sequence). Trimming cost V 5 bases and J 4 bases; bases outside gene matches: 6. The CDR3 is made up of 15 amino acids. This chain's CDR3 is CASSRASGGSDTQYF. In DNA form, the CDR3 reads TGTGCCAGCAGCCGAGCTAGCGGGGGCTCAGATACGCAGTATTTT.

This clone has a single count. The V call is TRBV5-1, the J call TRBJ2-3, with 9 nucleotides matching TRBD1. Trimming removed 5 bases from V and 3 bases from J; junction bases left unmatched: 19. CDR1 and CDR2 from the germline V gene are SGHRS and YFSETQ. The CDR3 contains 19 residues. For the CDR3, the DNA is TGCGCCAGCAGGCCCCCGTTACCGTTGGGACAGGGTAAAACAGATACGCAGTATTTT. Its translation is CASRPPLPLGQGKTDTQYF.